This T cell receptor beta chain was recorded in a study of OX40 agonist ivuxolimab in advanced cancers. The V gene's germline CDR1 is SGHVS and CDR2 FNYEAQ. The CDR3 covers 15 residues. With 0 bases removed from V and 4 bases from J, the gap between germline ends came to 9 bases. Here immunoSEQ multiplex PCR was the method, and the copy in TCRdb shows in-frame clones only, minus some. The sample records more than 80,000 clones, about 91% being singletons. The TCR was taken from an adult with an advanced solid tumor such as melanoma, head and neck, liver or kidney cancer. The material sequenced was CD4+ or CD8+ T cells sorted from blood, taken in a trial of the OX40 agonist ivuxolimab. The gene calls are TRBV7-6 and TRBJ1-4; D possibly corresponds to TRBD1 (5 bases). CDR3 sequence reads: CASSLAPTVNEKLFF. DNA for the CDR3: TGTGCCAGCAGCTTAGCCCCGACAGTTAATGAAAAACTGTTTTTT.